These 7 T cell receptor beta chains originate from one sample sequenced in a study of spatial heterogeneity in lung cancer. TCRdb recomputed calls from the 5' RACE reads with MiXCR, one row per CDR3 protein. The sample has tens of thousands of distinct CDR3 sequences, over 9.5% seen once. The time point: blood at routine non-recurrence follow-up after resection. The specimen was PBMCs, collected at follow-up. These TCRs come from a male donor with early-stage non-small cell lung cancer.

V and J are TRBV20-1 and TRBJ1-1; D is uncertain. V was cut by 4 bases and J by 3 bases, with 12 bases left in between. This CDR3 is 13 amino acids long. Germline loops: CDR1 DFQATT, CDR2 SNEGSKA (reference sequence). The CDR3 protein is CSANWPRDTEAFF. CDR3 nucleotides: TGCAGTGCTAATTGGCCAAGGGACACTGAAGCTTTCTTT.

This clonotype occurred a few times. The chain employs TRBV6-2 or TRBV6-3 and TRBJ2-2, with D possibly matching TRBD2 (6 bases). V lost 7 bases and J lost 0, with 12 bases in between. The CDR3 runs 15 residues. Germline V CDR1 and CDR2: MNHEY, SVGEGT. In nucleotides, the CDR3 is TGTGCCAGCAATACGGCTAGCGCGAACACCGGGGAGCTGTTTTTT. It is translated as CASNTASANTGELFF.

This clonotype was counted a few times. CDR3 loop: CSGGTGVSEQYF. CDR3 coding DNA: TGCAGCGGGGGGACAGGGGTCTCCGAGCAGTACTTC. This chain links TRBV29-1 with TRBJ2-7; 10 bases match TRBD1. V shed 7 bases, J shed 6 bases, and the junction held 6 bases outside the gene matches. Germline-derived CDR1 and CDR2 are SQVTM and ANQGSEA. The CDR3 runs 12 residues.

J is TRBJ1-2 and V is TRBV20-1, with a weak D call TRBD1 (5 bases). Germline CDR1 DFQATT, CDR2 SNEGSKA (reference sequence). Trimming shortened V by 3 bases and J by 4 bases, and 12 bases separated the two germline ends. The CDR3 has 13 residues. DNA for the CDR3: TGCAGTGCTAGCCTAGACAGAGCCTATGGCTACACCTTC. Amino acids: CSASLDRAYGYTF.

Notes on this clonotype: One end of the junction fails to match germline, which may point to a read error. The J gene is TRBJ2-1, the V gene TRBV7-3; 10 bases fit TRBD2. The CDR3 has 18 amino acids. The germline V gene encodes CDR1 SGHTA and CDR2 FQGTGA. CDR3 in amino acids: CSSSLSPPGLAPSSEQFF. CDR3 nucleotides: TGTTCCAGCAGCTTAAGTCCCCCGGGACTAGCGCCCTCTAGCGAGCAGTTCTTC.

This clonotype appeared many times. This sequence joins TRBV12-3 or TRBV12-4 and TRBJ2-5, with 8 bases identical to TRBD1. J lost 3 bases, V lost 6 bases, and 3 bases had no gene match. The CDR3 contains 13 residues. The CDR3 spells CASSPGGEETQYF. The CDR3 DNA follows: TGTGCCAGCAGCCCAGGGGGCGAAGAGACCCAGTACTTC.

The chain carries TRBV7-9 and TRBJ1-5; D may be TRBD1 (5 bases). The CDR3 has 15 residues. The V gene lost 3 bases and the J gene lost 7 bases, with 16 bases spanning the gap. CDR1 and CDR2 (germline): SEHNR, FQNEAQ (reference sequence). The CDR3 coding sequence is TGTGCCAGCAGCTTCGCCGGGGGGTCTGGCCAGCCCCAGCATTTT. Residues: CASSFAGGSGQPQHF. Full variable domain (rest looked up from reference TRBV7-9 and TRBJ1-5): DTGVSQNPRHKITKRGQNVTFRCDPISEHNRLYWYRQTLGQGPEFLTYFQNEAQLEKSRLLSDRFSAERPKGSFSTLEIQRTEQGDSAMYLCASSFAGGSGQPQHFGDGTRLSIL.